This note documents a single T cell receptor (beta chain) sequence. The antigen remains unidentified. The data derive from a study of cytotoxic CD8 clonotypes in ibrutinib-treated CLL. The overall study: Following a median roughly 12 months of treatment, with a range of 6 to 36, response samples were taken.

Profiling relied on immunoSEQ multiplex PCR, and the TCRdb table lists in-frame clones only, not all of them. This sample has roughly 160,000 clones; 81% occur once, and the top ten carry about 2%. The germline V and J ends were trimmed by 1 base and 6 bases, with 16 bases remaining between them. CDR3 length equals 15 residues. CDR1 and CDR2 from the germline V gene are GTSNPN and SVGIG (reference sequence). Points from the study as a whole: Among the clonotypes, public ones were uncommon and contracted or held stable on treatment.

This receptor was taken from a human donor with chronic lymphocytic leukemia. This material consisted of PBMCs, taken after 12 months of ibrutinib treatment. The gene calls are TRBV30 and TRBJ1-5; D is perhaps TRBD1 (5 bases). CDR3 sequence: CAWSGDGLKGQPQHF. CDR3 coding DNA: TGTGCCTGGAGTGGGGACGGATTAAAGGGTCAGCCCCAGCATTTT. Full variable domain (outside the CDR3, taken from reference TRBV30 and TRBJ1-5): SQTIHQWPATLVQPVGSPLSLECTVEGTSNPNLYWYRQAAGRGLQLLFYSVGIGQISSEVPQNLSASRPQDRQFILSSKKLLLSDSGFYLCAWSGDGLKGQPQHFGDGTRLSIL.